Here is one T cell receptor beta chain with its context. The antigen remains undetermined. The authors built TCR beta libraries using iRepertoire HTBI primers and Arm-PCR of CDR3 regions. Using its own MiXCR run on the multiplex PCR reads, TCRdb lists one record per CDR3 protein. The data show 350,000 to 450,000 distinct CDR3 sequences, with over 9.5% seen just once and over 15% held by the top ten. The CDR3 has 14 amino acids. The ends lost 5 bases at V and 7 bases at J; junction bases unmatched: 7. Germline CDR1 is SGHTA and CDR2 is FQGNSA. This entry belongs to a study of regulatory T cells in long-lasting Graves disease. Study observations and caveats: Between persistent patients, about 2,800 public clonotypes were shared, exceeding the 966 shared between new patients.

As to time point: newly diagnosed GD, antithyroid drugs for less than 3 months. Extracted RNA from PBMCs served as the source of the TCR library. These same data were also listed under a study on T cells in Graves' hyperthyroidism and ophthalmopathy. As reported in that work: Researchers defined stable Graves' hyperthyroidism as no ophthalmopathy progression within 18 months. HTBI primers drove first-round RT-PCR of the TCR CDR3.

The origin of this receptor is a woman under 30 with Graves disease. This sequence joins TRBV7-2 and TRBJ1-3, with 8 bases lining up with TRBD1. The sequencing used peripheral blood mononuclear cells (PBMCs), collected at new diagnosis, from a patient treated with antithyroid drugs. Here the CDR3 reads CASSPGQAWNTIYF. CDR3 coding DNA: TGTGCCAGCAGCCCGGGACAGGCATGGAACACCATATATTTT.